These 30 T cell receptor beta chains came from one sample sequenced in a study of blood T cells in healthy people across ages. PCR was performed a second time for roughly 7 to 12 cycles using a sample-barcoded 5' primer and a J-beta primer mix. TCRdb called the 5' RACE reads again in MiXCR, with one record for every CDR3 protein. The profile shows just over 1 million distinct CDR3 sequences, 45% of them singletons. The material sequenced was blood. The receptors come from a woman aged 55 to 70 in good health.

The chain has TRBV6-5 and TRBJ2-7; the D gene is possibly TRBD1 (6 bases). CDR1 is MNHEY and CDR2 is SVGAGI in the germline V gene. V was cut by 2 bases and J by 3 bases, with 14 bases left in between. CDR3 length: 15 residues. Here the CDR3 reads CASSYGQSQLYEQYF. The CDR3 coding sequence is TGTGCCAGCAGTTACGGACAGTCCCAGCTCTACGAGCAGTACTTC.

Turning to this clonotype: This clone may be a read error of a much larger clone one base away. V usage is TRBV24-1 and J usage is TRBJ2-3; a possible D gene is TRBD1 (5 bases). The CDR3 totals 14 residues. In germline, CDR1 is KGHDR, CDR2 SFDVKD. CDR3 in DNA: TGTGCCACCAGTGAGGAGAAGGACACAGATGCGCAGTATTTT. Amino acid sequence: CATSEEKDTDAQYF.

This chain connects TRBV29-1 to TRBJ2-1, with 7 bases aligning to TRBD2. The CDR3 spans 13 residues. The V gene end was trimmed by 4 bases and the J gene end by 8 bases; junction bases not matched to a gene: 8. Germline V gene sequence: CDR1 SQVTM, CDR2 ANQGSEA. In DNA, the CDR3 is TGCAGCGTTGTGGCGGGAGATAGGTATGAGCAGTTCTTC. This encodes CSVVAGDRYEQFF.

This clonotype was seen a handful of times. The chain employs TRBV2 and TRBJ2-7, with D unclear. Trimming stripped 7 bases from V and 1 base from J, with 11 bases between. There are 13 residues in the CDR3. Germline V CDR1 and CDR2: SNHLY, FYNNEI. The CDR3 DNA reads as TGTGCCAGCATAGGATCGGGTTCCTACGAGCAGTACTTC. Amino acids: CASIGSGSYEQYF.

This chain connects TRBV7-2 to TRBJ1-4, with no clear D. The CDR3 has 13 residues. Germline lookup yields CDR1 SGHTA and CDR2 FQGNSA. V was shortened by 5 bases and J by 8 bases, with 12 bases between the two germline ends. DNA for the CDR3: TGTGCCAGCAGCCCCTCGGGCGGGGAAAAACTGTTTTTT. This translates into CASSPSGGEKLFF.

The V gene is TRBV4-1, the J gene TRBJ2-4; TRBD2 agrees at 12 bases. Trimming removed 2 bases from V and 6 bases from J; junction bases left unmatched: 8. The CDR3 contains 17 residues. Germline assignment: CDR1 MGHRA and CDR2 YSYEKL. The CDR3 loop is CASSQLAGGHIGNIQYF. CDR3 nucleotides: TGCGCCAGCAGCCAACTAGCGGGAGGGCACATCGGAAACATTCAGTACTTC.

This clonotype was counted a few times. Just one base apart from a much larger clone, this may be a read error. The chain recombines TRBV7-8 with TRBJ2-1; TRBD2 agrees at 15 bases. The DNA end is a closer match to TRBJ2-7, so the J assignment may be wrong. The CDR3 totals 19 residues. Germline CDR1 and CDR2: SGHVS and FQNEAQ. CDR3 in amino acids: CASSPRTSGRAILSNEQYF. CDR3 sequence (DNA): TGTGCCAGCAGCCCCCGGACTAGCGGGAGGGCCATTTTATCCAATGAGCAGTACTTC.

V gene TRBV2 combines with J gene TRBJ1-5; 7 positions match TRBD1. CDR3 length equals 14 residues. Trimming cost V 3 bases and J 7 bases; bases outside gene matches: 6. Germline CDR1 reads SNHLY; CDR2 reads FYNNEI. CDR3 sequence reads: CASSDLSGGQPQHF. CDR3 DNA: TGTGCCAGCAGTGATCTATCAGGGGGGCAGCCCCAGCATTTT.

In its sample, this clonotype was seen a few times. This rearrangement joins TRBV28 to TRBJ1-2; no firm D call. The length of the CDR3 is 14 residues. With 7 bases removed from V and 8 bases from J, the gap between germline ends came to 20 bases. Germline V gene lookup returns CDR1 MDHEN and CDR2 SYDVKM. The CDR3 region has the DNA TGTGCCAGCATCTCGATAGCAGCGTCCGGGGGCTACACCTTC. It specifies CASISIAASGGYTF.

This rearrangement joins TRBV20-1 to TRBJ2-7; a possible D gene is TRBD2 (7 bases). Looked up from germline, CDR1 is DFQATT and CDR2 is SNEGSKA (reference sequence). V dropped 0 bases and J dropped 2 bases, with 20 bases sitting between them. The CDR3 has 17 amino acids. CDR3: CSARDGGGREHPYEQYF. The CDR3 nucleotides are TGCAGTGCTAGAGATGGGGGGGGGCGGGAGCACCCCTACGAGCAGTACTTC.

The gene calls are TRBV10-2 and TRBJ2-3, with 7 positions matching TRBD2. This CDR3 is built from 15 residues. V lost 3 bases to trimming and J lost 2 bases; unmatched junction nucleotides: 5. CDR1 and CDR2 (germline): WSHSY, SAAADI. The CDR3 loop reads CASSDDGRNTDTQYF. CDR3 bases: TGCGCCAGCAGTGACGACGGGAGGAACACAGATACGCAGTATTTT.

This clonotype has only a few counts. This chain links TRBV15 with TRBJ2-5; 7 bases are a match to TRBD2. Germline lookup yields CDR1 LNHNV and CDR2 YYDKDF (reference sequence). The CDR3 consists of 15 residues. Losses at the gene ends were 3 bases for V and 1 base for J; bases not matched to a gene: 5. In DNA, the CDR3 is TGTGCCACCAGCAGCGAGGTAGCGGGCCAAGAGACCCAGTACTTC. This sequence encodes CATSSEVAGQETQYF.

This clonotype was counted a few times. The chain has TRBV12-3 or TRBV12-4 and TRBJ1-2; 9 bases match TRBD1. V lost 6 bases to trimming and J lost 8 bases; unmatched junction nucleotides: 16. The CDR3 spans 16 residues. The CDR3 DNA sequence: TGTGCCAGCAGACCTCCGGGACAGGGTTATTCGGGAGGCTACACCTTC. This encodes CASRPPGQGYSGGYTF.

V gene TRBV5-4 combines with J gene TRBJ1-4; the match to TRBD1 covers 7 bases. The V and J ends lost 1 base and 3 bases, in that order; junction bases with no gene match: 3. Per germline, CDR1 SGHNT and CDR2 YYREEE (reference sequence). The CDR3 consists of 15 residues. CDR3 region: CASSLPGTANEKLFF. CDR3 in DNA: TGTGCCAGCAGCTTGCCCGGGACAGCTAATGAAAAACTGTTTTTT.

This clonotype has ten or more counts. The J gene is TRBJ2-1, the V gene TRBV7-9, with D unclear. V lost 4 bases and J lost 8, with 27 bases in between. The CDR3 length is 18 residues. CDR1 SEHNR and CDR2 FQNEAQ come from the germline V gene (reference sequence). CDR3 in amino acids: CASSSRLVSQRKRDEQFF. The DNA for the CDR3 is TGTGCCAGCAGCTCACGCCTAGTATCCCAACGAAAACGGGATGAGCAGTTCTTC. The whole variable domain, remainder taken from reference TRBV7-9 and TRBJ2-1, is DTGVSQNPRHKITKRGQNVTFRCDPISEHNRLYWYRQTLGQGPEFLTYFQNEAQLEKSRLLSDRFSAERPKGSFSTLEIQRTEQGDSAMYLCASSSRLVSQRKRDEQFFGPGTRLTVL.

The chain combines TRBV6-2 or TRBV6-3 with TRBJ2-7; D is perhaps TRBD1 (7 bases). The CDR3 has 14 amino acids. V was pared by 6 bases and J by 4 bases, with 16 bases between. Per germline, CDR1 MNHEY and CDR2 SVGEGT. This CDR3 is CASRDGGGGYEQYF. The DNA for the CDR3 is TGTGCCAGCAGAGATGGAGGGGGCGGGTACGAGCAGTACTTC.

The chain carries TRBV14 and TRBJ2-6; possibly TRBD1 for D (5 bases). The length of the CDR3 is 18 residues. CDR1 is SGHDN and CDR2 is FVKESK in the germline V gene. Trimming cost V 4 bases and J 3 bases, with 19 bases left between them. CDR3 in DNA: TGTGCCAGCAGCCTCAAGCAGGGTGCCTCGTTTGGGGCCAACGTCCTGACTTTC. This gives the protein CASSLKQGASFGANVLTF.

This clonotype has ten or more counts. J is TRBJ1-5 and V is TRBV6-2 or TRBV6-3, with TRBD1 as a possible D gene (6 bases). The V end was cut by 2 bases, the J end by 2 bases, with 10 bases between. The V gene's germline CDR1 is MNHEY and CDR2 SVGEGT. The CDR3 is 15 residues long. CDR3 residues: CASSYGGPGNQPQHF. Written as DNA, the CDR3 is TGTGCCAGCAGTTACGGGGGGCCTGGCAATCAGCCCCAGCATTTT.

This clonotype was found a few times. The chain has TRBV20-1 and TRBJ1-5; D is possibly TRBD1 (5 bases). This CDR3 contains 16 residues. Germline V gives CDR1 DFQATT, CDR2 SNEGSKA (reference sequence). Trimming removed 1 base from V and 9 bases from J, with 22 bases in between. CDR3 nucleotide sequence: TGCAGTGCTAGAGTTAACCCCGGGACGGTGGGTCGGCCCCAGCATTTT. It encodes CSARVNPGTVGRPQHF.

This clonotype showed up just a few times. V is TRBV6-5 and J is TRBJ2-1; D perhaps matches TRBD2 (6 bases). Per the germline V gene, CDR1 is MNHEY and CDR2 is SVGAGI. V lost 7 bases to trimming and J lost 6 bases, with 19 bases between them. The CDR3 has 15 residues. In DNA, the CDR3 is TGTGCCAGCACCCTGCCCGGGGGAGCGGTCAATGAGCAGTTCTTC. Translated: CASTLPGGAVNEQFF.

CDR3 bases: TGTGCCAGCAGCCCCCGACAGGGACTTTCCTACAATGAGCAGTTCTTC. This gives the protein CASSPRQGLSYNEQFF. The rearrangement joins TRBV7-3 to TRBJ2-1, with D possibly matching TRBD1 (7 bases). Trimming took off 5 bases at V and 1 base at J, with 15 bases between the two ends. Germline CDR1 and CDR2: SGHTA and FQGTGA. CDR3 length: 16 residues.

This clonotype was detected a few times. This chain uses TRBV12-3 or TRBV12-4 with TRBJ2-1; D unclear. V lost 7 bases to trimming and J lost 0 bases, with 16 bases between them. The CDR3 contains 16 residues. The CDR3 loop is CASKASGPSSYNEQFF. The CDR3 nucleotides read TGTGCCAGCAAGGCTAGTGGGCCAAGCTCCTACAATGAGCAGTTCTTC.

V usage is TRBV13 and J usage is TRBJ2-7; tentatively, D is TRBD1 (5 bases). Germline values: CDR1 PRHDT, CDR2 FYEKMQ (reference sequence). The CDR3 is made up of 17 amino acids. Trimming shortened V by 0 bases and J by 2 bases, and 17 bases separated the two germline ends. The DNA for the CDR3 is TGTGCCAGCAGCTTAGGCACCTCTTTTGACAGAGCCTACGAGCAGTACTTC. It yields the protein CASSLGTSFDRAYEQYF.

CDR3: CASSLGMARYEQYF. CDR3 coding DNA: TGTGCCAGCAGCTTAGGAATGGCCAGATACGAGCAGTACTTC. The chain has TRBV13 and TRBJ2-5, with unresolved D. Gene TRBJ2-7 matches the end of the DNA better, so the J call may be wrong. CDR1 and CDR2 (germline): PRHDT, FYEKMQ (reference sequence). CDR3 length: 14 amino acids.

The genes are TRBV6-1 and TRBJ1-2; 8 bases map to TRBD1. V trimming: 6 bases; J trimming: 7 bases; junction bases outside the gene matches: 10. The CDR3 has 14 amino acids. Germline lookup yields CDR1 MNHNS and CDR2 SASEGT. CDR3 DNA: TGTGCCAGCAGAAATCTCGGACAGGGTTCTGGCTACACCTTC. This encodes CASRNLGQGSGYTF.

Remarks on this clonotype: The germline gene is not matched at one end of the junction; a read error may be the cause. V and J are TRBV3-1 and TRBJ2-1, with D tentatively TRBD2 (6 bases). The CDR3 length is 15 residues. Germline V CDR1 and CDR2: LGHDT, YNNKEL (reference sequence). The CDR3 region has the DNA TGTGCCAGCAGCCAAGATCCAGCGGGCTACAATGTGCAGTTCTTC. Its protein product is CASSQDPAGYNVQFF.

V gene TRBV20-1 combines with J gene TRBJ2-3; D is unresolved. There are 13 residues in the CDR3. CDR1 is DFQATT and CDR2 is SNEGSKA in the germline V gene (reference sequence). Trimming removed 5 bases from V and 2 bases from J, with 11 bases in between. The CDR3 DNA reads TGCAGTGCTCCTTCCGACTTCACAGATACGCAGTATTTT. It codes for CSAPSDFTDTQYF.

The chain is built from TRBV19 and TRBJ2-5, with TRBD1 matching 9 bases. The trim removed 9 bases at V and 5 bases at J, leaving 7 bases unmatched. The CDR3 extends over 13 amino acids. Per the germline V gene, CDR1 is LNHDA and CDR2 is SQIVND (reference sequence). This CDR3 is CASKQTGGETQYF. The CDR3 DNA sequence: TGTGCCAGCAAACAGACAGGGGGGGAGACCCAGTACTTC.

This clonotype was recorded a few times. V usage is TRBV5-5 and J usage is TRBJ1-4; 9 bases are a match to TRBD1. This CDR3 comprises 14 residues. Trimming took 4 bases from V and 7 from J; bases not matched to a gene: 5. Germline loops: CDR1 SGHKS, CDR2 YYEKEE (reference sequence). The CDR3 nucleotides are TGTGCCAGCAGCATGACAGGGGGTGGTGAAAAACTGTTTTTT. This translates into CASSMTGGGEKLFF.

In this sample, this clonotype turned up many times. This chain joins TRBV10-3 and TRBJ2-5, with 7 nucleotides matching TRBD1. The CDR3 spans 15 residues. Germline CDR1 reads ENHRY; CDR2 reads SYGVKD. V shed 6 bases, J shed 0 bases, and the junction held 7 bases outside the gene matches. CDR3 sequence reads: CAISILGQDQETQYF. The CDR3 coding sequence is TGTGCCATCAGCATTCTCGGACAGGACCAAGAGACCCAGTACTTC.